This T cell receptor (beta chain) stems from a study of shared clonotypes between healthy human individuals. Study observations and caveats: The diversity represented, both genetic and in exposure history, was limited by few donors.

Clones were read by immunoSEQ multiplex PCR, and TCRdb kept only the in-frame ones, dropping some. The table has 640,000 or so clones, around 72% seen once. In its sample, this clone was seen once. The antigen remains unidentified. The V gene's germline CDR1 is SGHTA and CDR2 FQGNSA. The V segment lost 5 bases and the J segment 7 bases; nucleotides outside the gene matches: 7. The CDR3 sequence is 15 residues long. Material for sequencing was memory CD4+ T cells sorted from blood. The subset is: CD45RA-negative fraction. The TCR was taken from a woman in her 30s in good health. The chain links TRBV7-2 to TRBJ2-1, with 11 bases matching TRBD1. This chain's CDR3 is CASSRGQGAANEQFF. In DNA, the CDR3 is TGTGCCAGCAGCCGAGGACAGGGGGCAGCGAATGAGCAGTTCTTC.